Following are 21 T cell receptor beta chains from one sample sequenced in a study of blood T cell repertoires in COVID-19. The protocol was immunoSEQ multiplex PCR, while the TCRdb copy is restricted to in-frame clones and leaves out a portion. The sample lists about 330,000 clones, roughly 87% occurring once. Input material: peripheral blood. These TCRs come from a man aged 30 to 39 with COVID-19, enrolled during active disease.

This clone was counted a few times. This chain connects TRBV25-1 to TRBJ2-2; TRBD2 matches at 10 bases. Germline V gene lookup returns CDR1 MGHDK and CDR2 SYGVNS. V was clipped by 4 bases and J by 5 bases; unmatched bases: 7. The CDR3 is 16 residues long. In DNA form, the CDR3 reads TGTGCCAGCAGTGGAAGGGGACTAGCGCAGACCGGGGAGCTGTTTTTT. It translates to CASSGRGLAQTGELFF.

The V call is TRBV11-2, the J call TRBJ2-3; 9 bases are a match to TRBD2. In germline, CDR1 is SGHAT, CDR2 FQNNGV. The CDR3 spans 17 residues. Trimming took 5 bases from V and 2 from J; bases not matched to a gene: 11. The CDR3 coding sequence is TGTGCCAGCAGCCCACGCTCGCGGGGGGGGATCACAGATACGCAGTATTTT. It codes for CASSPRSRGGITDTQYF.

V usage is TRBV4-3 and J usage is TRBJ1-4; no reliable D call. Trimming cost V 0 bases and J 7 bases, with 15 bases left between them. In germline, CDR1 is LGHNA, CDR2 YSLEER. This CDR3 has 16 residues. Here the CDR3 DNA reads TGCGCCAGCAGCCAAGATGGGAGCATGGGGAGTGAAAAACTGTTTTTT. Residues: CASSQDGSMGSEKLFF.

In this sample, this clone turned up once. This chain links TRBV29-1 with TRBJ1-2; TRBD1 is a possible D gene (6 bases). Trimming cost V 3 bases and J 5 bases, with 22 bases left between them. CDR1 and CDR2 (germline): SQVTM, ANQGSEA. CDR3 length: 16 amino acids. For the CDR3, the DNA is TGCAGCGTTGACGGGGGCTGGGGGGGCGGTTGGTATGGCTACACCTTC. Translated: CSVDGGWGGGWYGYTF.

This clone was picked up a small number of times. The CDR3 is CASSEGGQGVNEQYF. The CDR3 bases are TGTGCCAGCAGTGAAGGGGGACAGGGAGTCAACGAGCAGTACTTC. The V and J genes are TRBV6-1 and TRBJ2-7; 9 nucleotides line up with TRBD1. In germline, CDR1 is MNHNS, CDR2 SASEGT. This CDR3 region has 15 residues. The J segment lost 5 bases and the V segment lost 1 base, leaving 6 bases of the junction unmatched.

The gene calls are TRBV5-6 and TRBJ2-4; TRBD2 matches 11 bases. J lost 0 bases, V lost 4 bases, and 3 bases had no gene match. CDR1 SGHDT and CDR2 YYEEEE come from the germline V gene. The CDR3 is 16 amino acids. The CDR3 sequence: CASSPGLAGAKNIQYF. The CDR3 DNA is TGTGCCAGCAGCCCAGGACTAGCGGGAGCCAAAAACATTCAGTACTTC.

The chain carries TRBV7-9 and TRBJ2-5; a possible D gene is TRBD1 (5 bases). CDR1 SEHNR and CDR2 FQNEAQ come from the germline V gene (reference sequence). Trimming stripped 3 bases from V and 1 base from J, with 9 bases between. This CDR3 is built from 14 residues. The CDR3 region is CASSFWTPQETQYF. The CDR3 DNA reads TGTGCCAGCAGCTTCTGGACACCCCAAGAGACCCAGTACTTC.

This chain joins TRBV7-8 and TRBJ1-6; 12 bases align to TRBD1. CDR1 is SGHVS, CDR2 FQNEAQ, per germline. V lost 1 base, J lost 0 bases, and 4 bases stayed unmatched. The CDR3 covers 19 residues. Here the CDR3 reads CASSLEGQGASSYNSPLHF. The DNA for the CDR3 is TGTGCCAGCAGCTTAGAGGGACAGGGGGCGAGCTCCTATAATTCACCCCTCCACTTT.

The J gene is TRBJ1-2, the V gene TRBV24-1; no clear D. The V gene lost 3 bases and the J gene lost 7 bases, with 20 bases spanning the gap. The CDR3 length is 16 residues. Germline CDR1 KGHDR, CDR2 SFDVKD. The CDR3 region is CATSDLRFPGIGGYTF. The DNA of the CDR3 is TGTGCCACCAGTGATCTACGATTTCCGGGAATAGGTGGCTACACCTTC.

V usage is TRBV11-1 and J usage is TRBJ1-1, with D hard to call. Germline CDR1 SGHAT, CDR2 FQDESV (reference sequence). The germline V and J ends were trimmed by 2 bases and 3 bases, with 7 bases remaining between them. The CDR3 is 13 residues long. This CDR3 reads CASSLSRDTEAFF. The DNA of the CDR3 is TGTGCCAGCAGCTTATCGCGGGACACTGAAGCTTTCTTT.

The chain uses TRBV10-3 and TRBJ2-1; 11 bases fit TRBD1. Unmatched junction bases numbered 8, after V lost 8 bases and J lost 8 bases. The CDR3 covers 14 residues. The germline V gene encodes CDR1 ENHRY and CDR2 SYGVKD. CDR3 amino acids: CAILTRDRGDEQFF. DNA for the CDR3: TGTGCCATCCTAACCCGGGACAGGGGGGATGAGCAGTTCTTC.

The chain links TRBV6-2 or TRBV6-3 to TRBJ2-3; 9 nucleotides agree with TRBD2. This CDR3 spans 16 amino acids. CDR1 and CDR2 from the germline V gene are MNHEY and SVGEGT. J gave up 1 base and V 4 bases, and 6 bases lay outside the gene matches. In DNA, the CDR3 is TGTGCCAGCAGTTCAAGGGCTAGCGGGGGCACAGATACGCAGTATTTT. It translates to CASSSRASGGTDTQYF.

A single count supports this clone. The chain recombines TRBV27 with TRBJ2-3; 7 bases line up with TRBD1. Germline V gene sequence: CDR1 MNHEY, CDR2 SMNVEV (reference sequence). The length of the CDR3 is 14 residues. V lost 9 bases, J lost 0 bases, and 6 bases stayed unmatched. This chain's CDR3 is CASRTGDSTDTQYF. DNA for the CDR3: TGTGCCAGTAGGACAGGCGATAGCACAGATACGCAGTATTTT.

The chain employs TRBV28 and TRBJ2-7; D possibly corresponds to TRBD1 (6 bases). This CDR3 has 16 residues. V shed 10 bases and J shed 2 bases, with 24 bases lying between them. Germline assignment: CDR1 MDHEN and CDR2 SYDVKM. The CDR3 is CATRDRLGVTPYEQYF. The CDR3 nucleotides are TGTGCCACACGCGACAGGCTGGGGGTGACCCCCTACGAGCAGTACTTC. Full variable domain (remainder filled in from reference TRBV28 and TRBJ2-7): DVKVTQSSRYLVKRTGEKVFLECVQDMDHENMFWYRQDPGLGLRLIYFSYDVKMKEKGDIPEGYSVSREKKERFSLILESASTNQTSMYLCATRDRLGVTPYEQYFGPGTRLTVT.

J is TRBJ2-7 and V is TRBV7-9, with TRBD2 as a possible D gene (6 bases). Germline V gene data show CDR1 as SEHNR and CDR2 as FQNEAQ (reference sequence). Between the trimmed V and J ends, which lost 5 bases and 4 bases, there was a span of 18 bases. The CDR3 sequence is 15 residues long. CDR3 residues: CASSRRDFFPYEQYF. CDR3 in DNA: TGTGCCAGCAGCCGCCGGGACTTTTTCCCGTACGAGCAGTACTTC. Together with reference TRBV7-9 and TRBJ2-7, the CDR3 gives the full variable domain: DTGVSQNPRHKITKRGQNVTFRCDPISEHNRLYWYRQTLGQGPEFLTYFQNEAQLEKSRLLSDRFSAERPKGSFSTLEIQRTEQGDSAMYLCASSRRDFFPYEQYFGPGTRLTVT.

The chain carries TRBV28 and TRBJ2-7, with 9 bases matching TRBD1. In germline, CDR1 is MDHEN, CDR2 SYDVKM. CDR3 size: 14 residues. After removal of 6 bases from V and 3 bases from J, the junction contained 6 bases not matched to a gene. The CDR3: CASSPGGQGYEQYF. CDR3 in DNA: TGTGCCAGCAGCCCCGGGGGACAGGGCTACGAGCAGTACTTC. Using reference TRBV28 and TRBJ2-7 for the parts outside the CDR3, the full variable domain is DVKVTQSSRYLVKRTGEKVFLECVQDMDHENMFWYRQDPGLGLRLIYFSYDVKMKEKGDIPEGYSVSREKKERFSLILESASTNQTSMYLCASSPGGQGYEQYFGPGTRLTVT.

V and J are TRBV18 and TRBJ2-2; TRBD1 agrees at 10 bases. Germline V gene data show CDR1 as KGHSH and CDR2 as LQKENI. The CDR3 runs 16 residues. V dropped 2 bases and J dropped 5; count of bases not matched to a gene: 5. The CDR3 region is CASSPGTGVWTGELFF. CDR3 sequence (DNA): TGTGCCAGCTCACCAGGGACAGGGGTGTGGACCGGGGAGCTGTTTTTT. Full variable domain (missing parts from reference TRBV18 and TRBJ2-2): NAGVMQNPRHLVRRRGQEARLRCSPMKGHSHVYWYRQLPEEGLKFMVYLQKENIIDESGMPKERFSAEFPKEGPSILRIQQVVRGDSAAYFCASSPGTGVWTGELFFGEGSRLTVL.

The V and J genes are TRBV5-8 and TRBJ2-2; D perhaps matches TRBD1 (6 bases). The germline V gene has CDR1 SGHTS and CDR2 YDEGEE. This CDR3 contains 16 residues. The germline V and J ends were trimmed by 3 bases and 6 bases, with 18 bases remaining between them. CDR3 in DNA: TGTGCCAGCAGCTCGCGTACAGGGACGGTTTCCGGGGAGCTGTTTTTT. It yields the protein CASSSRTGTVSGELFF.

This chain joins TRBV4-3 and TRBJ2-3; 14 bases are shared with TRBD2. In germline, CDR1 is LGHNA, CDR2 YSLEER. V gave up 4 bases and J gave up 0 bases; unmatched junction bases: 6. CDR3 length: 18 amino acids. The CDR3 sequence: CASSRGTSGSASTDTQYF. CDR3 DNA: TGCGCCAGCAGCCGAGGGACTAGCGGGAGCGCTAGCACAGATACGCAGTATTTT.

The chain links TRBV20-1 to TRBJ2-3; D is unclear. The CDR3 is 11 amino acids. Deletions cut 3 bases from V and 6 bases from J, with 7 bases between. Per germline, CDR1 DFQATT and CDR2 SNEGSKA (reference sequence). The CDR3 DNA sequence: TGCAGTGCTAGGGCGGTGGATACGCAGTATTTT. Its protein product is CSARAVDTQYF.

This chain joins TRBV5-1 and TRBJ2-1; perhaps TRBD2 as D (6 bases). V lost 0 bases and J lost 1, with 11 bases in between. The CDR3 loop spans 16 amino acids. CDR1 is SGHRS and CDR2 is YFSETQ in the germline V gene. CDR3 in amino acids: CASSLAAGKSYNEQFF. The CDR3 nucleotides are TGCGCCAGCAGCTTGGCCGCGGGGAAGTCCTACAATGAGCAGTTCTTC.